The 21 T cell receptor beta chains below come from one sample, sequenced in a study of blood T cell repertoires in COVID-19 (dated by TCRdb to about 2020). The library was prepared using the immunoSEQ multiplex PCR assay. The clones in this table, taken by TCRdb from immuneACCESS, are in-frame only. Not every clone is retained; where verified, under half of the shortfall comes from an unresolved V gene, and the cause of the rest is unknown. This sample comprises about 240,000 clones, about 88% of them detected only once. The biggest ten clones account for 10% to 13% of the sample. Sample: peripheral blood. The receptor source for this set is a woman between 45 and 65 years old with COVID-19, enrolled during active disease.

This rearrangement joins TRBV6-5 to TRBJ1-2, with TRBD1 identical over 7 bases. Germline CDR1 reads MNHEY; CDR2 reads SVGAGI. This CDR3 has 14 residues. Trimming removed 7 bases from V and 3 bases from J; junction bases left unmatched: 8. The CDR3 is CASTKRTGHYGYTF. CDR3 nucleotide sequence: TGTGCCAGCACCAAGAGGACAGGCCACTATGGCTACACCTTC.

The chain employs TRBV27 and TRBJ2-1, with a weak D call TRBD2 (5 bases). The CDR3 contains 16 residues. Trimming stripped 2 bases from V and 4 bases from J, with 15 bases between. CDR1 is MNHEY, CDR2 SMNVEV, per germline (reference sequence). CDR3 region: CASSLRGMYPYNEQFF. The CDR3 nucleotides are TGTGCCAGCAGTTTACGGGGAATGTATCCTTACAATGAGCAGTTCTTC.

The chain couples TRBV25-1 to TRBJ2-1; 15 positions agree with TRBD2. The CDR3 is 15 amino acids. Trimming removed 6 bases from V and 6 bases from J; junction bases left unmatched: 3. Germline V lookup: CDR1 MGHDK, CDR2 SYGVNS. The CDR3 protein is CASSGLAGGTNEQFF. In DNA form, the CDR3 reads TGTGCCAGCAGCGGACTAGCGGGGGGGACCAATGAGCAGTTCTTC.

In this sample, this clone turned up once. J is TRBJ2-3 and V is TRBV9; a possible D gene is TRBD1 (5 bases). Germline loops: CDR1 SGDLS, CDR2 YYNGEE. Trimming shortened V by 0 bases and J by 3 bases, and 8 bases separated the two germline ends. The CDR3 is made up of 14 amino acids. The CDR3 here is CASSVVGATDTQYF. CDR3 DNA: TGTGCCAGCAGCGTAGTTGGGGCGACAGATACGCAGTATTTT.

CDR3 DNA: TGTGCCAGCACGGCACAGGGAGGGGTTTCCTACGAGCAGTACTTC. Translating it yields CASTAQGGVSYEQYF. The chain joins TRBV7-2 to TRBJ2-7; D possibly corresponds to TRBD2 (7 bases). The CDR3 runs to 15 residues. Germline lookup yields CDR1 SGHTA and CDR2 FQGNSA. The V end was cut by 7 bases, the J end by 1 base, with 17 bases between.

In this sample, this clone turned up a few times. J is TRBJ2-2 and V is TRBV6-2 or TRBV6-3; TRBD1 matches at 10 bases. CDR3 length: 17 residues. Germline-derived CDR1 and CDR2 are MNHEY and SVGEGT. V lost 1 base and J lost 2; bases outside the gene matches: 4. CDR3 residues: CASSYFWTGGNTGELFF. As DNA, the CDR3 is TGTGCCAGCAGTTACTTTTGGACAGGGGGAAACACCGGGGAGCTGTTTTTT.

This sequence joins TRBV29-1 and TRBJ1-2; 8 bases agree with TRBD1. In germline, CDR1 is SQVTM, CDR2 ANQGSEA. V was pared by 7 bases and J by 5 bases, with 9 bases of the junction left unmatched. This CDR3 contains 13 residues. CDR3 coding DNA: TGCAGCGCCTGGACAGGGATCAGTTATGGCTACACCTTC. Amino acids: CSAWTGISYGYTF.

The gene calls are TRBV14 and TRBJ1-2; TRBD1 matches 7 bases. The CDR3 runs to 15 residues. Unmatched junction bases numbered 6, after V lost 1 base and J lost 4 bases. Germline V gene sequence: CDR1 SGHDN, CDR2 FVKESK. Here the CDR3 DNA reads TGTGCCAGCAGCCAAGTTGGACAGGTCCCCTATGGCTACACCTTC. This codes for CASSQVGQVPYGYTF.

CDR3 in DNA: TGTGCCAGCAGCTGGGGGGGTGAGCAGTTCTTC. Encoded protein: CASSWGGEQFF. This chain joins TRBV5-8 and TRBJ2-1, with 7 bases aligning to TRBD2. From germline, CDR1 is SGHTS and CDR2 YDEGEE. The trim removed 3 bases at V and 9 bases at J, leaving 0 bases unmatched. This CDR3 is built from 11 residues.

The chain uses TRBV18 and TRBJ1-2; 9 bases map to TRBD1. CDR1 KGHSH and CDR2 LQKENI come from the germline V gene. CDR3 length: 15 amino acids. The V gene end was trimmed by 3 bases and the J gene end by 8 bases; junction bases not matched to a gene: 10. The chain's CDR3 is CASSPPPGQGGGYTF. In DNA, the CDR3 is TGTGCCAGCTCACCCCCTCCGGGACAGGGAGGGGGCTACACCTTC.

The chain carries TRBV2 and TRBJ2-7; 16 bases align to TRBD2. With 1 base clipped from V and 3 bases from J, the junction kept 9 bases outside the gene matches. Germline CDR1 SNHLY, CDR2 FYNNEI. The CDR3 spans 19 residues. This CDR3 reads CASSEGSGTSGGGIYEQYV. The CDR3 DNA follows: TGTGCCAGCAGTGAAGGCTCCGGGACTAGCGGGGGGGGCATCTACGAGCAGTACGTC.

This sequence joins TRBV28 and TRBJ1-3; D is ambiguous. The germline V gene encodes CDR1 MDHEN and CDR2 SYDVKM. The CDR3 extends over 14 amino acids. Trimming pared 3 bases from V and 0 bases from J, leaving 6 bases between. The CDR3: CASSLGSSGNTIYF. The CDR3 DNA follows: TGTGCCAGCAGTTTGGGGAGCTCTGGAAACACCATATATTTT.

The chain is built from TRBV13 and TRBJ1-1; D is possibly TRBD1 (5 bases). Germline V gene lookup returns CDR1 PRHDT and CDR2 FYEKMQ (reference sequence). The CDR3 is made up of 14 amino acids. Trimming shortened V by 3 bases and J by 5 bases, and 13 bases separated the two germline ends. The CDR3 spells CASSFVGPGTEAFF. As DNA, the CDR3 is TGTGCCAGCAGCTTCGTGGGGCCAGGAACTGAAGCTTTCTTT.

Only a few counts were recorded for this clone. This chain's CDR3 is CAWRDPQGAVDIQYF. The DNA of the CDR3 is TGTGCCTGGAGGGACCCCCAGGGGGCTGTGGACATTCAGTACTTC. The chain has TRBV30 and TRBJ2-4, with 8 bases fitting TRBD1. CDR1 is GTSNPN, CDR2 SVGIG, per germline (reference sequence). V gave up 3 bases and J gave up 8 bases; unmatched junction bases: 12. CDR3 length equals 15 residues. The full variable domain, rest sourced from reference TRBV30 and TRBJ2-4, is SQTIHQWPATLVQPVGSPLSLECTVEGTSNPNLYWYRQAAGRGLQLLFYSVGIGQISSEVPQNLSASRPQDRQFILSSKKLLLSDSGFYLCAWRDPQGAVDIQYFGAGTRLSVL.

The V gene is TRBV6-5, the J gene TRBJ2-2; D perhaps matches TRBD1 (5 bases). The ends were cut back, 6 bases at V and 4 bases at J, with 9 bases in the middle. The CDR3 is 13 residues long. CDR1 MNHEY and CDR2 SVGAGI come from the germline V gene. As DNA, the CDR3 is TGTGCCAGCAGGAAGGACACCACCGGGGAGCTGTTTTTT. Protein sequence: CASRKDTTGELFF.

The rearrangement joins TRBV6-5 to TRBJ2-6; D is ambiguous. This CDR3 has 12 residues. CDR1 is MNHEY, CDR2 SVGAGI, per germline. The germline V and J ends were trimmed by 10 bases and 3 bases, with 7 bases remaining between them. CDR3 bases: TGTGCCACCGCGAGTGGGGCCAACGTCCTGACTTTC. Translation gives CATASGANVLTF.

The chain has TRBV6-4 and TRBJ1-6, with D perhaps TRBD1 (5 bases). Per the germline V gene, CDR1 is MRHNA and CDR2 is SNTAGT. Trimming took 0 bases from V and 6 from J, leaving 6 bases between them. The CDR3 length is 14 residues. DNA for the CDR3: TGTGCCAGCAGTGACTCCAGGGCTAATTCACCCCTCCACTTT. Translated: CASSDSRANSPLHF.

The chain combines TRBV19 with TRBJ2-7, with 8 nucleotides matching TRBD1. J was trimmed by 0 bases and V by 5 bases; bases with no gene match: 6. The CDR3 runs to 15 residues. Germline assignment: CDR1 LNHDA and CDR2 SQIVND (reference sequence). The CDR3 here is CASSVRQGSSYEQYF. CDR3 nucleotide sequence: TGTGCCAGTAGTGTTCGACAGGGGAGCTCCTACGAGCAGTACTTC.

This clone was seen a few times. The chain has TRBV5-1 and TRBJ2-3, with 9 bases matching TRBD2. After removal of 0 bases from V and 2 bases from J, the junction contained 7 bases not matched to a gene. CDR1 and CDR2 from the germline V gene are SGHRS and YFSETQ. The CDR3 extends over 17 amino acids. For the CDR3, the DNA is TGCGCCAGCAGCTTGGCTAGACTAGCGGATATCACAGATACGCAGTATTTT. This codes for CASSLARLADITDTQYF.

V is TRBV19 and J is TRBJ1-2, with 9 bases identical to TRBD1. V shed 7 bases, J shed 1 base, and the junction held 4 bases outside the gene matches. The CDR3 runs to 14 residues. CDR1 is LNHDA and CDR2 is SQIVND in the germline V gene (reference sequence). CDR3 in amino acids: CASTRGQGNYGYTF. As DNA, the CDR3 is TGTGCCAGTACCCGGGGACAGGGTAACTATGGCTACACCTTC.

The chain combines TRBV14 with TRBJ2-1; 7 positions match TRBD2. The trim removed 1 base at V and 6 bases at J, leaving 9 bases unmatched. The CDR3 loop spans 16 amino acids. CDR1 and CDR2 from the germline V gene are SGHDN and FVKESK. The CDR3 sequence is CASSQVGDYPFNEQFF. CDR3 DNA sequence: TGTGCCAGCAGCCAAGTTGGGGACTACCCTTTCAATGAGCAGTTCTTC.